Listed below are T cell receptor beta chains from one sample, sequenced in a study of T cell responses to AZD1222 COVID-19 vaccine. Clones were sequenced by immunoSEQ multiplex PCR, and TCRdb holds only the in-frame ones, with some missing. The sample has 150,000 to 200,000 clones, about 92% seen once. The sample consisted of peripheral blood, taken 28 days after the second AZD1222 dose. Every receptor here comes from an adult who received the AZD1222 COVID-19 vaccine. CDR3s include the opening cysteine and the closing phenylalanine or tryptophan. The D gene is left open where the match is weak. Clone size is stated in some rows and not others, as once, few, many or a class when expanded.

J gene	V gene	clone size	D gene	CDR3 DNA	CDR3 protein
TRBJ1-5	TRBV19	-	-	TGTGCCAGTAGTAACCCGAGAAAAAATAGCAATCAGCCCCAGCATTTT	CASSNPRKNSNQPQHF
TRBJ2-7	TRBV5-4	-	-	TGTGCCAGCAGCTTGAACTCCGTGAATGAGCAGTACTTC	CASSLNSVNEQYF
TRBJ2-1	TRBV19	-	TRBD2	TGTGCCAGTAGTCCGGGACTAGCTTACAATGAGCAGTTCTTC	CASSPGLAYNEQFF
TRBJ1-1	TRBV11-1	-	TRBD1	TGTGCCAGCAGCATCAAGGACAGGGTCAACACTGAAGCTTTCTTT	CASSIKDRVNTEAFF
TRBJ2-1	TRBV4-1	-	TRBD2	TGCGCCAGCAGCCATCACCTACAGCGCGGGACTAGGTCCTACAATGAGCAGTTCTTC	CASSHHLQRGTRSYNEQFF
TRBJ2-3	TRBV7-8	-	TRBD2	TGTGCCAGCAGGCTCCGGTGGGGGGGTTCCAGCACAGATACGCAGTATTTT	CASRLRWGGSSTDTQYF
TRBJ2-1	TRBV27	-	TRBD1	TGTGCCAGCGGGGACAGGGGGCGCAAGTTCTTC	CASGDRGRKFF
TRBJ1-6	TRBV7-8	-	-	TGTGCCAGCAGCTTAGAGAGGGGGAGCTCCTATAATTCACCCCTCCACTTT	CASSLERGSSYNSPLHF
TRBJ2-5	TRBV5-4	-	-	TGTGCCAGCAGCGGGGGACCCAGGGGGGAAGAGACCCAGTACTTC	CASSGGPRGEETQYF
TRBJ1-5	TRBV4-1	-	-	TGCGCCAGCCGAGCGGAGGGCTGGCGTCAGCCCCAGCATTTT	CASRAEGWRQPQHF
TRBJ2-7	TRBV7-8	once	-	TGTGCCAGCAGTTCTCTTACAGGGACCTACGAGCAGTACTTC	CASSSLTGTYEQYF
TRBJ1-1	TRBV5-1	-	-	TGCGCCAGCAGCGGAACGGGGATGGGCGGGGGTGAAGCTTTCTTT	CASSGTGMGGGEAFF
TRBJ1-2	TRBV30	-	TRBD1	TGTGCCTGGTCCGGGACAGGGGGTGATGGCTACACCTTC	CAWSGTGGDGYTF
TRBJ1-4	TRBV7-6	-	TRBD1	TGTGCCAGCAGCTCGACAGGGGCAACTAATGAAAAACTGTTTTTT	CASSSTGATNEKLFF
TRBJ1-1	TRBV3-1/TRBV3-2	-	-	TGTGCCAGCAGCCCTGGCAGGGGCTACACTGAAGCTTTCTTT	CASSPGRGYTEAFF
TRBJ1-6	TRBV6-5	once	TRBD1	TGTGCCACCCAGGAGGGGGCACATAATTCACCCCTCCACTTT	CATQEGAHNSPLHF
TRBJ1-1	TRBV6-5	once	TRBD1	TGTGCCAGCAGTTACCGGACAGGGTGGACTGAAGCTTTCTTT	CASSYRTGWTEAFF
TRBJ2-7	TRBV6-4	-	-	TGTGCCAGCAGTGAGTATGTAGCGCCGACCTACGAGCAGTACTTC	CASSEYVAPTYEQYF
TRBJ1-3	TRBV28	-	-	TGTGCCAGCAGTTTACTGGCCTCCGGGGTCATCTCTGGAAACACCATATATTTT	CASSLLASGVISGNTIYF
TRBJ1-3	TRBV7-9	once	-	TGTGCCAGCACCAGGACCCCGGGAAACACCATATATTTT	CASTRTPGNTIYF
TRBJ1-1	TRBV20-1	-	TRBD1	TGCAGTGCTAGATGGACAGGAGAAGCTTTCTTT	CSARWTGEAFF
TRBJ2-7	TRBV7-2	-	-	TGTGCCAGCAGCTATAGAGGGGGGGGCCCCTACGAGCAGTACTTC	CASSYRGGGPYEQYF
TRBJ1-4	TRBV11-2	-	-	TGTGCCAGCAGCTTAGGGACGGCAAATAATGAAAAACTGTTTTTT	CASSLGTANNEKLFF
TRBJ1-5	TRBV7-9	-	-	TGTGCCAGCAGCCCCGTAAGCGCCCAGCCCCAGCATTTT	CASSPVSAQPQHF
TRBJ2-1	TRBV6-2/TRBV6-3	once	TRBD2	TGTGCCAGCAGTTGGAGAGCGGGAGGGAGCTCCTACAATGAGCAGTTCTTC	CASSWRAGGSSYNEQFF
TRBJ1-3	TRBV9	-	TRBD1	TGTGCCAGCAGCGTAGAGGGGGCGCGCAGAAACACCATATATTTT	CASSVEGARRNTIYF
TRBJ2-3	TRBV7-2	-	TRBD2	TGTGCCAGCAGCCCCCAGGGGAGCGGGAGGGCAGATACGCAGTATTTT	CASSPQGSGRADTQYF
TRBJ2-1	TRBV27	-	-	TGTGCCAGCAGGAATGAGCAGTTCTTC	CASRNEQFF
TRBJ2-1	TRBV5-1	-	-	TGCGCCAGCAGCTTGGAAGGGGTCTTCGGGGGGCTACCCTACAATGAGCAGTTCTTC	CASSLEGVFGGLPYNEQFF
TRBJ1-5	TRBV12-3/TRBV12-4	-	TRBD1	TGTGCCAGCAGCCTGACAGGGAATCAGCCCCAGCATTTT	CASSLTGNQPQHF
TRBJ1-5	TRBV6-2/TRBV6-3	-	-	TGTGCCAGCAGTTTCTTAACAGGGAGCGAACAGCCCCAGCATTTT	CASSFLTGSEQPQHF